This passage covers 7 T cell receptor beta chains from one sample sequenced in a study of blood T cell repertoires in COVID-19 (dated by TCRdb to 2018 to 2021). To prepare the library, the immunoSEQ multiplex PCR assay was applied. TCRdb holds this immuneACCESS table with in-frame rearrangements only. Some clones are missing; in checked studies, unresolved V genes explain under half, and the rest has no known cause. Counted in this sample were about 130,000 clones; almost 85% of them appeared once. The ten largest clones add up to about an eighth of the sample. Sequenced material: peripheral blood. The origin of the receptors is a woman in her thirties who had recovered from COVID-19.

This chain uses TRBV5-6 with TRBJ2-2, with a possible D match to TRBD2 (6 bases). There are 18 residues in the CDR3. Germline CDR1 reads SGHDT; CDR2 reads YYEEEE. V gave up 1 base and J gave up 0 bases, with 16 bases separating them. The CDR3 sequence is CASSLRKTGTSNTGELFF. The CDR3 DNA sequence: TGTGCCAGCAGCTTGCGGAAGACCGGGACTTCGAACACCGGGGAGCTGTTTTTT.

This clone was recorded a few times. The chain joins TRBV19 to TRBJ1-2; 8 bases agree with TRBD1. Germline V CDR1 and CDR2: LNHDA, SQIVND (reference sequence). CDR3 length equals 13 residues. After removal of 6 bases from V and 10 bases from J, the junction contained 10 bases not matched to a gene. The CDR3 loop is CASSAGDRSAYTF. The CDR3 nucleotides are TGTGCCAGTAGCGCAGGGGACAGGTCTGCCTACACCTTC.

The V and J genes are TRBV15 and TRBJ2-1; D is unresolved. V was clipped by 0 bases and J by 0 bases, with 6 bases between them. The CDR3 is 15 amino acids. CDR1 and CDR2 (germline): LNHNV, YYDKDF (reference sequence). As DNA, the CDR3 is TGTGCCACCAGCAGAGATAAGAGCTCCTACAATGAGCAGTTCTTC. This translates into CATSRDKSSYNEQFF. Using reference TRBV15 and TRBJ2-1 for the parts outside the CDR3, the full variable domain is DAMVIQNPRYQVTQFGKPVTLSCSQTLNHNVMYWYQQKSSQAPKLLFHYYDKDFNNEADTPDNFQSRRPNTSFCFLDIRSPGLGDTAMYLCATSRDKSSYNEQFFGPGTRLTVL.

The V gene is TRBV30, the J gene TRBJ2-7; D is unresolved. V gave up 1 base and J gave up 5 bases, with 3 bases separating them. Germline V lookup: CDR1 GTSNPN, CDR2 SVGIG (reference sequence). The CDR3 consists of 10 residues. CDR3 bases: TGTGCCTGGAGTGGGCACGAGCAGTACTTC. Protein sequence: CAWSGHEQYF. The full variable domain, with the rest looked up from reference TRBV30 and TRBJ2-7, is SQTIHQWPATLVQPVGSPLSLECTVEGTSNPNLYWYRQAAGRGLQLLFYSVGIGQISSEVPQNLSASRPQDRQFILSSKKLLLSDSGFYLCAWSGHEQYFGPGTRLTVT.

J is TRBJ2-3 and V is TRBV12-3 or TRBV12-4; the match to TRBD2 covers 9 bases. V dropped 3 bases and J dropped 9; count of bases not matched to a gene: 4. The CDR3 extends over 13 amino acids. Here the CDR3 reads CASSFLSGRTQYF. The CDR3 DNA sequence: TGTGCCAGCAGTTTCCTTAGCGGGAGAACGCAGTATTTT.

This rearrangement joins TRBV6-6 to TRBJ2-7; 11 nucleotides line up with TRBD2. The CDR3 loop spans 15 amino acids. The V segment lost 0 bases and the J segment 7 bases; nucleotides outside the gene matches: 5. Germline V CDR1 and CDR2: MNHNY, SVGAGI (reference sequence). The CDR3 DNA reads as TGTGCCAGCAGTTACTCGTCTAGCGGGGGGCAAGAGCAGTACTTC. This codes for CASSYSSSGGQEQYF.

The chain has TRBV7-8 and TRBJ1-2; D ambiguous. The germline V gene has CDR1 SGHVS and CDR2 FQNEAQ. The CDR3 has 16 amino acids. V was clipped by 0 bases and J by 2 bases, with 13 bases between them. The CDR3 spells CASSLAMAPKNYGYTF. In nucleotides, the CDR3 is TGTGCCAGCAGCTTAGCAATGGCCCCAAAGAACTATGGCTACACCTTC.